One and the same sample provided the 28 T cell receptor beta chains below, sequenced in a study of regulatory T cells in long-lasting Graves disease. Relying on iRepertoire HTBI primers and Arm-PCR of CDR3 regions, the team built TCR beta libraries. One entry per CDR3 protein, called by TCRdb with MiXCR from the multiplex PCR reads. The repertoire consists of hundreds of thousands of distinct CDR3 sequences, with around 23% occurring once and the leading ten covering 13% to 15%. Indicated time point: persistent/refractory GD, antithyroid drugs over 5 years with positive TRAb. Researchers made the TCR library from RNA that was extracted from PBMCs. The specimen comprised peripheral blood mononuclear cells (PBMCs), sampled when the disease was refractory, from a patient treated with antithyroid drugs. These receptors originate from a female donor with Graves disease.

The V and J genes are TRBV18 and TRBJ2-7; 7 bases agree with TRBD1. From germline, CDR1 is KGHSH and CDR2 LQKENI. V dropped 0 bases and J dropped 6; count of bases not matched to a gene: 5. The CDR3 is made up of 14 amino acids. The CDR3: CASSPPDRVLEQYF. The CDR3 DNA reads as TGTGCCAGCTCACCACCTGACAGGGTCCTCGAGCAGTACTTC.

This clonotype was picked up many times. The rearrangement joins TRBV15 to TRBJ1-4; D may be TRBD1 (5 bases). The CDR3 is 14 amino acids. The germline V gene encodes CDR1 LNHNV and CDR2 YYDKDF (reference sequence). The germline V and J ends were trimmed by 0 bases and 14 bases, with 16 bases remaining between them. The CDR3 DNA reads TGTGCCACCAGCAGAGAGTCTTTTCGGGGACGGCTGTTTTTT. Its translation is CATSRESFRGRLFF.

This clonotype was detected ten times or more. This chain uses TRBV9 with TRBJ2-7; D may be TRBD2 (5 bases). The CDR3 has 11 residues. Trimming stripped 5 bases from V and 6 bases from J, with 9 bases between. Germline V gene data show CDR1 as SGDLS and CDR2 as YYNGEE. The CDR3 loop is CASSVGGEQYF. CDR3 DNA: TGTGCCAGCAGTGTCGGAGGCGAGCAGTACTTC.

In its sample, this clonotype was seen many times. The rearrangement joins TRBV13 to TRBJ1-2, with a possible D match to TRBD1 (6 bases). The CDR3 runs to 16 residues. CDR1 and CDR2 (germline): PRHDT, FYEKMQ (reference sequence). Trimming took 3 bases from V and 2 from J, leaving 16 bases between them. The CDR3 DNA is TGTGCCAGCAGCTTCACTCGGGACACCGCCAACTATGGCTACACCTTC. As protein: CASSFTRDTANYGYTF.

In this sample, this clonotype turned up a few times. The chain combines TRBV28 with TRBJ2-1; 9 bases are a match to TRBD1. CDR3 length: 17 residues. V gave up 3 bases and J gave up 6 bases; unmatched junction bases: 12. Germline-derived CDR1 and CDR2 are MDHEN and SYDVKM. The CDR3 DNA reads TGTGCCAGCAGTTTGGTGATGATGGGACAGGGAGTCAATGAGCAGTTCTTC. Protein sequence: CASSLVMMGQGVNEQFF. Full variable domain (missing parts from reference TRBV28 and TRBJ2-1): DVKVTQSSRYLVKRTGEKVFLECVQDMDHENMFWYRQDPGLGLRLIYFSYDVKMKEKGDIPEGYSVSREKKERFSLILESASTNQTSMYLCASSLVMMGQGVNEQFFGPGTRLTVL.

This clonotype was seen repeatedly, ten times or more. The rearrangement links TRBV11-2 to TRBJ2-7, with TRBD1 matching over 8 bases. The CDR3 is 15 amino acids. The V gene's germline CDR1 is SGHAT and CDR2 FQNNGV. V lost 5 bases, J lost 2 bases, and 8 bases stayed unmatched. This CDR3 reads CASSQGQVRPYEQYF. Here the CDR3 DNA reads TGTGCCAGCAGCCAGGGACAGGTCCGCCCCTACGAGCAGTACTTC.

This clonotype was observed many times. The chain is built from TRBV12-3 or TRBV12-4 and TRBJ2-5; the D is unclear. The V end lost 3 bases, the J end lost 5 bases, and 13 bases lay between the germline ends. This CDR3 contains 14 residues. The CDR3 spells CASSLGLASETQYF. CDR3 coding DNA: TGTGCCAGCAGTTTGGGATTGGCATCGGAGACCCAGTACTTC.

At least ten counts were recorded for this clonotype. This chain joins TRBV7-2 and TRBJ1-2; D is unclear. This CDR3 contains 15 residues. The ends were cut back, 1 base at V and 0 bases at J, with 9 bases in the middle. Germline V gene sequence: CDR1 SGHTA, CDR2 FQGNSA. The CDR3 is CASSLGPVPNYGYTF. CDR3 DNA sequence: TGTGCCAGCAGCTTAGGGCCGGTCCCTAACTATGGCTACACCTTC. Variable domain in full (rest from reference TRBV7-2 and TRBJ1-2): GAGVSQSPSNKVTEKGKDVELRCDPISGHTALYWYRQSLGQGLEFLIYFQGNSAPDKSGLPSDRFSAERTGGSVSTLTIQRTQQEDSAVYLCASSLGPVPNYGYTFGSGTRLTVV.

This clonotype showed up many times. The rearrangement joins TRBV10-3 to TRBJ2-7, with 7 bases that match TRBD2. This CDR3 comprises 12 residues. V was pared by 7 bases and J by 5 bases, with 5 bases of the junction left unmatched. CDR1 and CDR2 (germline): ENHRY, SYGVKD. In nucleotides, the CDR3 is TGTGCCATCATGGCTAGCGGCAACGAGCAGTACTTC. Translated: CAIMASGNEQYF.

The chain recombines TRBV5-1 with TRBJ2-2, with 13 bases fitting TRBD2. J was trimmed by 2 bases and V by 3 bases; bases with no gene match: 7. In germline, CDR1 is SGHRS, CDR2 YFSETQ. This CDR3 contains 18 residues. CDR3 sequence: CASSSGLAGAINTGELFF. The CDR3 nucleotides read TGCGCCAGCAGCTCCGGACTAGCGGGAGCGATCAACACCGGGGAGCTGTTTTTT.

This chain's CDR3 is CASSLSPFGGLDETQYF. The CDR3 nucleotides read TGTGCCAGCAGTTTATCACCTTTCGGGGGGCTGGACGAGACCCAGTACTTC. This chain uses TRBV28 with TRBJ2-5; D may be TRBD2 (7 bases). Germline CDR1 is MDHEN and CDR2 is SYDVKM. The V end was cut by 1 base, the J end by 5 bases, with 20 bases between. The CDR3 runs 17 residues.

This clonotype was observed a handful of times. The V gene is TRBV6-1, the J gene TRBJ2-7; D might be TRBD1 or TRBD2, each matching 5 bases. The CDR3 is 14 residues long. Trimming pared 4 bases from V and 5 bases from J, leaving 15 bases between. CDR1 is MNHNS and CDR2 is SASEGT in the germline V gene. CDR3 sequence (DNA): TGTGCCAGCAGTGGGTTATGGGGGTCCCACGAGCAGTACTTC. Its protein product is CASSGLWGSHEQYF.

This chain connects TRBV19 to TRBJ1-1; D is undetermined. This CDR3 spans 13 amino acids. Deletions cut 3 bases from V and 6 bases from J, with 11 bases between. Germline V CDR1 and CDR2: LNHDA, SQIVND (reference sequence). The CDR3 DNA reads as TGTGCCAGTAGTATCGGACTTGGAGCTGAAGCTTTCTTT. Amino acid sequence: CASSIGLGAEAFF.

This clonotype was seen ten or more times. The chain employs TRBV20-1 and TRBJ2-5, with 7 nucleotides matching TRBD1. Germline lookup yields CDR1 DFQATT and CDR2 SNEGSKA (reference sequence). There are 15 residues in the CDR3. Germline trimming cut 2 bases from V and 1 base from J; bases unmatched to any gene: 7. CDR3 region: CSARSSTGPQETQYF. The CDR3 DNA is TGCAGTGCTAGATCGTCGACAGGGCCCCAAGAGACCCAGTACTTC.

The chain recombines TRBV18 with TRBJ1-1; D remains ambiguous. V lost 5 bases and J 0 bases, leaving 16 bases between the germline ends. This CDR3 is 16 amino acids long. The germline V gene encodes CDR1 KGHSH and CDR2 LQKENI. The CDR3: CASSAPSSPMNTEAFF. CDR3 nucleotide sequence: TGTGCCAGCTCAGCGCCGTCCAGCCCCATGAACACTGAAGCTTTCTTT.

Concerning this clonotype itself: A far larger clone lies a single base away; this is likely a read error. The V gene is TRBV2, the J gene TRBJ2-3, with D uncertain. This CDR3 is 12 amino acids long. CDR1 is SNHLY, CDR2 FYNNEI, per germline. The DNA of the CDR3 is TGTGGCAGCAGTTCCTCCACAGATACGCAGTATTTT. It yields the protein CGSSSSTDTQYF.

J is TRBJ1-1 and V is TRBV20-1; 11 bases line up with TRBD1. Trimming removed 0 bases from V and 4 bases from J; junction bases left unmatched: 13. Germline CDR1 reads DFQATT; CDR2 reads SNEGSKA (reference sequence). The CDR3 covers 18 residues. The CDR3 sequence is CSARDPGTGGSMSTEAFF. CDR3 nucleotides: TGCAGTGCTAGAGACCCAGGGACAGGGGGATCGATGAGCACTGAAGCTTTCTTT.

This rearrangement joins TRBV4-1 to TRBJ1-6, with D uncertain. The CDR3 length is 15 residues. Per germline, CDR1 MGHRA and CDR2 YSYEKL. Trimming left V 1 base short and J 4 bases short, with 8 bases between. In DNA form, the CDR3 reads TGCGCCAGCAGCCAAGCTTCTTCTTATAATTCACCCCTCCACTTT. The encoded protein is CASSQASSYNSPLHF.

This clonotype was detected many times. This sequence joins TRBV10-3 and TRBJ2-7, with 7 bases aligning to TRBD1. The CDR3 consists of 14 residues. V trimming: 5 bases; J trimming: 2 bases; junction bases outside the gene matches: 6. CDR1 and CDR2 (germline): ENHRY, SYGVKD. CDR3 protein: CAISSRDSPYEQYF. CDR3 nucleotides: TGTGCCATCAGTAGCCGGGACAGCCCCTACGAGCAGTACTTC.

This clonotype was seen ten or more times. The chain couples TRBV12-3 or TRBV12-4 to TRBJ1-5; 8 nucleotides align to TRBD1. This CDR3 spans 13 amino acids. V shed 5 bases, J shed 8 bases, and the junction held 5 bases outside the gene matches. The CDR3, as DNA: TGTGCCAGCAGTGGGACAGGACGAGAGCCCCAGCATTTT. Translation gives CASSGTGREPQHF.

This clonotype has at least ten counts. The rearrangement uses TRBV28 and TRBJ1-2; D ambiguous. CDR1 MDHEN and CDR2 SYDVKM come from the germline V gene. The CDR3 totals 14 residues. V was clipped by 10 bases and J by 1 base, with 16 bases between them. The CDR3 DNA follows: TGTGCCACCAAGGCCCGGCCAGTTAACTATGGCTACACCTTC. Its protein product is CATKARPVNYGYTF.

This clonotype was counted ten times or more. This chain joins TRBV7-3 and TRBJ2-2; tentative D call: TRBD2 (7 bases). The CDR3 runs 14 residues. The ends were cut back, 0 bases at V and 6 bases at J, with 8 bases in the middle. Germline V CDR1 and CDR2: SGHTA, FQGTGA. CDR3 coding DNA: TGTGCCAGCAGCTTAACGGGGGGGCCCGGGGAGCTGTTTTTT. The encoded protein is CASSLTGGPGELFF.

This clonotype was counted only a few times. The chain carries TRBV4-1 and TRBJ2-7, with D possibly being TRBD1 (6 bases). Between the trimmed V and J ends, which lost 0 bases and 0 bases, there was a span of 15 bases. This CDR3 is built from 17 residues. CDR1 and CDR2 (germline): MGHRA, YSYEKL. This chain's CDR3 is CASSQEYPQGNSYEQYF. As DNA, the CDR3 is TGCGCCAGCAGCCAAGAATACCCACAGGGAAACTCCTACGAGCAGTACTTC.

The chain recombines TRBV12-5 with TRBJ2-7; D unclear. This CDR3 is 13 amino acids long. The V end was cut by 3 bases, the J end by 1 base, with 7 bases between. The germline gives CDR1 LGHNT, CDR2 FRNRAP. CDR3 protein: CASGLMGSYEQYF. CDR3 bases: TGTGCTAGTGGTTTAATGGGGTCCTACGAGCAGTACTTC.

The chain recombines TRBV7-3 with TRBJ2-5; possibly TRBD1 or TRBD2 for D (5 bases each). Germline CDR1 SGHTA, CDR2 FQGTGA. Trimming shortened V by 0 bases and J by 5 bases, and 13 bases separated the two germline ends. This CDR3 is 15 amino acids long. CDR3 region: CASSLTGAMGETQYF. The CDR3 bases are TGTGCCAGCAGCTTAACCGGGGCCATGGGGGAGACCCAGTACTTC.

This clonotype appeared a few times. This chain links TRBV29-1 with TRBJ2-2; tentative D call: TRBD2 (5 bases). Germline assignment: CDR1 SQVTM and CDR2 ANQGSEA. CDR3 length: 12 amino acids. Trimming took off 3 bases at V and 6 bases at J, with 8 bases between the two ends. CDR3 in amino acids: CSVDGESGELFF. The DNA of the CDR3 is TGCAGCGTTGACGGGGAGTCCGGGGAGCTGTTTTTT.

This clonotype occurred many times. The rearrangement links TRBV5-1 to TRBJ2-2; unclear D gene. V dropped 2 bases and J dropped 0 bases, with 8 bases sitting between them. The CDR3 sequence is 15 residues long. Germline V gives CDR1 SGHRS, CDR2 YFSETQ. The CDR3 is CASSFYAANTGELFF. CDR3 DNA: TGCGCCAGCAGCTTTTACGCGGCGAACACCGGGGAGCTGTTTTTT.

This clonotype was observed many times. The chain couples TRBV6-5 to TRBJ2-6, with D perhaps TRBD2 (6 bases). Germline CDR1 MNHEY, CDR2 SVGAGI. Trimming removed 2 bases at V and 3 bases at J, with 8 bases between. There are 15 residues in the CDR3. The CDR3 DNA sequence: TGTGCCAGCAGTTACGGCGGGAATGGGGCCAACGTCCTGACTTTC. As protein: CASSYGGNGANVLTF.